A single sample gave rise to the 11 T cell receptor beta chains below, sequenced in a study of CXCR3-negative and CXCR3-positive naive CD8 T cells. Researchers prepared the TRB cDNA libraries using 5' RACE with UMI labels. With the 5' RACE reads reprocessed, TCRdb shows one record per CDR3 protein and no DNA. This sample carries 100,000 to 150,000 distinct CDR3 sequences, with 0.59% going to the ten biggest clones. The antigens of these receptors remain unknown. The study, taken as a whole, reports: More hydrophobic TRB CDR3s occurred in CXCR3-positive than in CXCR3-negative naive cells.

Sequencing used naive CXCR3+ CD8+ T cells from blood. Subset specified: CD45RO-CCR7+CD27+CD95- naive CD8+ T cells expressing CXCR3 (TNR3+). These receptors were collected from a human donor in good health. Some clones in this sample may be carry-over from other donors' samples.

V usage is TRBV7-9 and J usage is TRBJ1-1; TCRdb indicates TRBD1, and absent DNA this call remains unverified. Germline assignment: CDR1 SEHNR and CDR2 FQNEAQ (reference sequence). The CDR3 extends over 14 amino acids. Here the CDR3 reads CASSFSGGNTEAFF.

This sequence joins TRBV13 and TRBJ2-6; TCRdb designates TRBD1, a call that cannot be tested without DNA. The CDR3 length is 17 residues. Per germline, CDR1 PRHDT and CDR2 FYEKMQ (reference sequence). This CDR3 reads CASSPRDSISGANVLTF.

The chain links TRBV25-1 to TRBJ2-1; TCRdb returns TRBD1, unconfirmable since there is no DNA. Germline V gene lookup returns CDR1 MGHDK and CDR2 SYGVNS. This CDR3 is 15 amino acids long. The CDR3 loop is CASSATDSLYNKQFF. Looking up the rest from reference TRBV25-1 and TRBJ2-1 gives the full variable domain: EADIYQTPRYLVIGTGKKITLECSQTMGHDKMYWYQQDPGMELHLIHYSYGVNSTEKGDLSSESTVSRIRTEHFPLTLESARPSHTSQYLCASSATDSLYNKQFFGPGTRLTVL.

V usage is TRBV19 and J usage is TRBJ1-2; the D call from TCRdb, TRBD1, cannot be confirmed without DNA. The length of the CDR3 is 14 residues. Germline CDR1 LNHDA, CDR2 SQIVND (reference sequence). CDR3 sequence: CASSMGGLDYGYTF. Supplemented by reference TRBV19 and TRBJ1-2, the full variable domain reads DGGITQSPKYLFRKEGQNVTLSCEQNLNHDAMYWYRQDPGQGLRLIYYSQIVNDFQKGDIAEGYSVSREKKESFPLTVTSAQKNPTAFYLCASSMGGLDYGYTFGSGTRLTVV.

CDR3: CASSPPTTGGPRSYEQYF. The chain joins TRBV28 to TRBJ2-7; no DNA is available, so the TRBD1 call from TCRdb remains unchecked. Germline-derived CDR1 and CDR2 are MDHEN and SYDVKM. The CDR3 is 18 residues long.

The chain links TRBV20-1 to TRBJ2-2. The CDR3 consists of 12 residues. CDR1 and CDR2 from the germline V gene are DFQATT and SNEGSKA (reference sequence). CDR3 sequence reads: CSARGIHGELFF.

The rearrangement uses TRBV20-1 and TRBJ2-7; TCRdb picks TRBD1, but there is no DNA to check that call. The CDR3 has 14 residues. Looked up from germline, CDR1 is DFQATT and CDR2 is SNEGSKA (reference sequence). The CDR3 region is CSARLLRDSYEQYF.

The chain joins TRBV10-3 to TRBJ2-7. Per the germline V gene, CDR1 is ENHRY and CDR2 is SYGVKD. CDR3 length equals 15 residues. The chain's CDR3 is CAISESSLAAWEQYF.

J is TRBJ2-7 and V is TRBV5-4. Germline values: CDR1 SGHNT, CDR2 YYREEE (reference sequence). The CDR3 is 13 residues long. Here the CDR3 reads CASSSIYSYEQYF.

The gene calls are TRBV6-1 and TRBJ2-1; TCRdb reports TRBD1, a call that lacks DNA to check it against. The CDR3 is made up of 18 amino acids. Germline CDR1 MNHNS, CDR2 SASEGT. Here the CDR3 reads CASRSLMTGSSSYNEQFF.

CDR3 residues: CASSVVPTDTQYF. This chain links TRBV9 with TRBJ2-3. CDR3 length equals 13 residues. The germline CDR1 and CDR2 sequences are SGDLS and YYNGEE.